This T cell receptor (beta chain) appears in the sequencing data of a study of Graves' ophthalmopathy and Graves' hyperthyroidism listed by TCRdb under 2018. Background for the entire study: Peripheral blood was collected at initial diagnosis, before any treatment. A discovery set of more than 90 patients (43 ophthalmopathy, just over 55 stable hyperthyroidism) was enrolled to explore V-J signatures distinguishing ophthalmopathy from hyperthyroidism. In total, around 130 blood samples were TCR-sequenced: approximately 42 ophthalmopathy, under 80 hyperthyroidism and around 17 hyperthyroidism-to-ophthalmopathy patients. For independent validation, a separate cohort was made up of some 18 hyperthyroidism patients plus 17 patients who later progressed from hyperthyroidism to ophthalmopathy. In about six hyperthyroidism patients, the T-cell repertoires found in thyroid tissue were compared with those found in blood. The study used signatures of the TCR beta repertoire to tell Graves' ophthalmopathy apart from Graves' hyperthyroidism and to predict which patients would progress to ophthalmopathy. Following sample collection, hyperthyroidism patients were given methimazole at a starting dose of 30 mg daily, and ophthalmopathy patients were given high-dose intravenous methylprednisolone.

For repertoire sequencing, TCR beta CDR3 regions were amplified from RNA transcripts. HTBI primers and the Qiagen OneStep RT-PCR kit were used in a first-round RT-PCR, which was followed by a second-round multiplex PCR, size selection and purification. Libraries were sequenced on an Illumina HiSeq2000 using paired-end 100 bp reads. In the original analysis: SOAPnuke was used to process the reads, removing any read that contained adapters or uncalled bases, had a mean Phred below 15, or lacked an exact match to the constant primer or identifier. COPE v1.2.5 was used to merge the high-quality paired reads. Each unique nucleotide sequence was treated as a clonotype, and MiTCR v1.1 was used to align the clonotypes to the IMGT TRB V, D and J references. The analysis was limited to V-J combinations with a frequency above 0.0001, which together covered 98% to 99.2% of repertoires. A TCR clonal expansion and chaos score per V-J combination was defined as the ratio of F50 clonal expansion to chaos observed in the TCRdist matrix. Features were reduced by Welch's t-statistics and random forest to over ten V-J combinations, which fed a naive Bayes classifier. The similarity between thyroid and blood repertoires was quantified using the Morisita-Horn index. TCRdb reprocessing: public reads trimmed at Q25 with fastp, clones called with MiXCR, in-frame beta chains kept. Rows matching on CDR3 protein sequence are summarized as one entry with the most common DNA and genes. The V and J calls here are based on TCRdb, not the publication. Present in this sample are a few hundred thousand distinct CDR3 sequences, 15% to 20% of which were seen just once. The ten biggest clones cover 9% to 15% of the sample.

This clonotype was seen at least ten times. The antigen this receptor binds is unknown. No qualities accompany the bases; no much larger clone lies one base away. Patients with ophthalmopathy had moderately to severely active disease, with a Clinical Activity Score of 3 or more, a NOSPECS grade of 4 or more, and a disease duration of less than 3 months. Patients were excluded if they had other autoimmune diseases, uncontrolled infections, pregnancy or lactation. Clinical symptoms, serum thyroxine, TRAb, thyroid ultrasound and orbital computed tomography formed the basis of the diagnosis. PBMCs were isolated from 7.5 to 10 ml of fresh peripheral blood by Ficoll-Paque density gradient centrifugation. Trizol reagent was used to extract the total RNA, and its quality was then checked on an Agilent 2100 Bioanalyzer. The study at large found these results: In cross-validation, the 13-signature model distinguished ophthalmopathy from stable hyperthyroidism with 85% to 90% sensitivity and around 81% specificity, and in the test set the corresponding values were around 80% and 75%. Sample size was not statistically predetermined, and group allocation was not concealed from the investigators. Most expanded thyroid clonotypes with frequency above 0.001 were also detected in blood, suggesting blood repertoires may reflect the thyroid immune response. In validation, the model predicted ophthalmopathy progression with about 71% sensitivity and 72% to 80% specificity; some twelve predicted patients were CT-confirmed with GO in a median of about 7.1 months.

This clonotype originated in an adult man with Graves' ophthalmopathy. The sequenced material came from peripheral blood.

The DNA sequence follows: TGTGCCAGCAGTGAAGGGTACTATGGCTACACCTTC. This codes for CASSEGYYGYTF. The rearranged segments are TRBV2 and TRBJ1-2; the D gene cannot be named for sure. The CDR3 measures 12 amino acids from cysteine to phenylalanine. Only the CDR3 DNA stays, 36 bases, in frame from base 1. CDR1 and CDR2 are read off the germline V gene as SNHLY and FYNNEI. V is pared back by 1 base and J by 3 bases, with 3 bases lying between the germline termini.